The 8 T cell receptor beta chains presented below share a single source sample, sequenced in a study of shared clonotypes between healthy human individuals. This table comes from immunoSEQ multiplex PCR, and its TCRdb copy is limited to in-frame clones, with some not included. This sample has around 2.3 million clones, with 90% to 96% found just once. The sequenced material came from naive CD4+ T cells sorted from blood. Subset denoted: CD45RA+ positively selected. The receptors were sampled from a man aged 18 to 30 in good health.

V gene TRBV2 combines with J gene TRBJ2-3; 9 bases fit TRBD1. The length of the CDR3 is 15 residues. The V gene's germline CDR1 is SNHLY and CDR2 FYNNEI. The junction had 5 bases not matched to a gene; V was cut back by 5 bases and J by 2 bases. This chain's CDR3 is CASSIWTGVTDTQYF. DNA of the CDR3: TGTGCCAGCAGTATATGGACAGGGGTCACAGATACGCAGTATTTT.

Worth noting for this clone: At one of its ends the junction is not consistent with the germline gene, which may arise from a read error. The chain is built from TRBV25-1 and TRBJ1-1, with TRBD1 identical over 7 bases. Germline V gene data show CDR1 as MGHDK and CDR2 as SYGVNS. The CDR3 spans 15 residues. The chain's CDR3 is CASGEEQGTNTEAFF. The CDR3 DNA sequence: TGTGCCAGCGGTGAAGAACAGGGGACGAACACTGAAGCTTTCTTT.

The genes are TRBV18 and TRBJ2-7; D could derive from TRBD1 or TRBD2 (5 bases each). The germline V gene has CDR1 KGHSH and CDR2 LQKENI. Trimming removed 6 bases at V and 2 bases at J, with 14 bases between. CDR3 length: 14 residues. The CDR3 DNA reads TGTGCCAGCTCCTTCTCTAGGGACCCCTACGAGCAGTACTTC. Residues: CASSFSRDPYEQYF.

This chain uses TRBV7-2 with TRBJ2-3; TRBD2 aligns across 11 bases. The length of the CDR3 is 17 residues. J was trimmed by 7 bases and V by 0 bases; bases with no gene match: 9. Germline CDR1 and CDR2: SGHTA and FQGNSA. The CDR3 DNA reads TGTGCCAGCAGCTTAGCGATACCGACTAGCGGGGCTCATACGCAGTATTTT. It specifies CASSLAIPTSGAHTQYF.

The genes are TRBV28 and TRBJ1-6; D remains unclear. CDR3 size: 18 residues. Trimming pared 5 bases from V and 2 bases from J, leaving 19 bases between. CDR1 is MDHEN and CDR2 is SYDVKM in the germline V gene. This chain's CDR3 is CASSPRPTDGTYNSPLHF. The CDR3 bases are TGTGCCAGCAGTCCAAGGCCCACCGATGGGACCTATAATTCACCCCTCCACTTT.

The chain has TRBV7-2 and TRBJ1-5; 12 bases agree with TRBD1. The CDR3 spans 16 residues. The germline V gene encodes CDR1 SGHTA and CDR2 FQGNSA. V lost 4 bases, J lost 5 bases, and 6 bases stayed unmatched. CDR3 region: CASSSSGTGGYQPQHF. The CDR3 region has the DNA TGTGCCAGCAGCTCTTCCGGGACAGGGGGCTATCAGCCCCAGCATTTT. The full variable domain, with the rest looked up from reference TRBV7-2 and TRBJ1-5, is GAGVSQSPSNKVTEKGKDVELRCDPISGHTALYWYRQSLGQGLEFLIYFQGNSAPDKSGLPSDRFSAERTGGSVSTLTIQRTQQEDSAVYLCASSSSGTGGYQPQHFGDGTRLSIL.

The CDR3 region is CASSLGLFDERGVLTDTQYF. The CDR3 region has the DNA TGCGCCAGCAGCTTGGGCCTGTTCGACGAGCGGGGGGTACTCACAGATACGCAGTATTTT. The gene calls are TRBV5-1 and TRBJ2-3; 9 bases match TRBD2. CDR3 length: 20 residues. V shed 0 bases and J 2 bases; nucleotides not matched to a gene: 16. Per the germline V gene, CDR1 is SGHRS and CDR2 is YFSETQ.

CDR3 coding DNA: TGTGCCAGCAGTGAAGGTAGTGCTTATACGCAGTATTTT. It specifies CASSEGSAYTQYF. This rearrangement joins TRBV25-1 to TRBJ2-3, with no clear D. The germline V gene has CDR1 MGHDK and CDR2 SYGVNS. Trimming shortened V by 2 bases and J by 7 bases, and 10 bases separated the two germline ends. CDR3 size: 13 residues.